This note documents a single T cell receptor (beta chain) sequence. Its specificity is unknown. Each bulk PBMC sample had roughly 400 ng DNA loaded. Repertoires were generated with immunoSEQ multiplex PCR, while TCRdb's copy carries only in-frame clones and drops some. This table holds 500 to 600 clones, roughly 80% found once. V lost 0 bases and J lost 8, with 12 bases in between. Per germline, CDR1 SGHNT and CDR2 YYREEE (reference sequence). The CDR3 sequence is 14 residues long. As to time point: pre-treatment baseline. Patients with prior systemic cancer treatment, concomitant immunosuppressants, or other active malignancies were excluded. These data are taken from a study of blood T cell dynamics during melanoma immunotherapy. About the research overall: First-line therapy was either pembrolizumab or nivolumab with ipilimumab for metastatic melanoma. Broader study findings: Clones driving repertoire changes may be melanoma-specific or general immune activation.

This clonotype was obtained from a human donor with melanoma. Some clones in this sample may be carry-over from other donors' samples. The rearrangement uses TRBV5-4 and TRBJ1-5; TRBD1 might be the D (6 bases). Specimen: blood, collected from a patient treated with checkpoint blockade. CDR3 loop: CASSLGGGAKPQHF. In nucleotides, the CDR3 is TGTGCCAGCAGCTTGGGAGGGGGGGCTAAGCCCCAGCATTTT. Supplemented by reference TRBV5-4 and TRBJ1-5, the full variable domain reads ETGVTQSPTHLIKTRGQQVTLRCSSQSGHNTVSWYQQALGQGPQFIFQYYREEENGRGNFPPRFSGLQFPNYSSELNVNALELDDSALYLCASSLGGGAKPQHFGDGTRLSIL.